This T cell receptor beta chain was documented in a study of blood T cell repertoires in COVID-19. Overall study: COVID-19 samples collected from the United States, Italy and Spain covered acute and convalescent phases. T cells, B-cell-depleted T cells, or PBMCs supplied cDNA or gDNA.

Seattle enrolled patients during active infection and tracked them longitudinally. CDR1 and CDR2 from the germline V gene are LNHDA and SQIVND (reference sequence). This CDR3 region has 14 residues. J was trimmed by 5 bases and V by 6 bases; bases with no gene match: 9. Original data processing: Amplification with reference gene primers provided the estimates of nucleated cell counts. The assay was immunoSEQ multiplex PCR, and TCRdb's table has in-frame clones only and misses some. That table furnishes V, J and clone size, whereas the DNA furnished D and trimming. The data show 250,000 to 350,000 clones, 90% seen once.

Specimen: peripheral blood. V and J are TRBV19 and TRBJ2-5, with 7 bases aligning to TRBD1. The TCR sequence derives from a woman under 40 with COVID-19, enrolled during active disease. The CDR3 DNA is TGTGCCAGTAGATTGACAGGGATCGAGGAGACCCAGTACTTC. Amino acid sequence: CASRLTGIEETQYF.